Listed here is a single T cell receptor beta chain. This sample was included in a study of cytomegalovirus exposure and HLA in healthy donors. The PCR was carried out with 60 Vbeta primers and 13 Jbeta primers. Sequencing was performed with immunoSEQ multiplex PCR; in TCRdb, only in-frame clones are kept and a portion is missing. The table lists 150,000 to 200,000 clones, 60% to 85% of them singletons, with about 1.1% in the top ten. This receptor was taken from a woman between 35 and 50 years old in good health and CMV-seronegative. Sequenced sample: PBMCs.

In nucleotides, the CDR3 is TGCAGCGTTGAAATATATCGGGATACGCAGTATTTT. Protein product: CSVEIYRDTQYF. The chain recombines TRBV29-1 with TRBJ2-3; D is unresolved. V shed 2 bases and J shed 6 bases, with 9 bases lying between them. The CDR3 runs to 12 residues. Germline V gene sequence: CDR1 SQVTM, CDR2 ANQGSEA.